This T cell receptor (beta chain) was sequenced during a study of vaccination and CD4 T cells after COVID-19. Study in general: Overlapping spike peptides from SARS-CoV-2, HCoV-NL63, HCoV-OC43 and HCoV-229E served to stimulate the cells.

Once obtained from cultured CD4+ T cells, the DNA was sequenced using the Oncomine TCR Beta short-read assay. Scientists extracted genomic DNA from CD4+ T cells grown in culture. MiXCR, run by TCRdb on the PCR reads, gives a single entry per CDR3 protein. The sample shows 9,000 to 13,000 distinct CDR3 sequences, about 20% of them seen only once. Findings of the study overall: It was observed that, in convalescent patients, a median approximately 86% of reactive clones arose only post-vaccination.

Treatment defined: approximately 9-day PBMC culture with coronavirus spike peptide pools or control peptides (ViraFEST assay). The authors cultured two million PBMCs per well with roughly 9.8 IU/ml IL-2 and approximately 10 ug/ml peptide pools. By share of the sample, this clonotype is medium-sized. Antigen specificity is unknown. Losses at the gene ends were 5 bases for V and 6 bases for J; bases not matched to a gene: 9. Germline CDR1 is MDHEN and CDR2 is SYDVKM. The CDR3 sequence is 14 residues long. This TCR was sampled from a human donor who had recovered from COVID-19. The chain links TRBV28 to TRBJ1-1; TRBD1 aligns across 7 bases. The sample here was CD4+ T cells from blood, cultured in vitro, taken after SARS-CoV-2 vaccination. The CDR3 region is CASSTTGMGPEAFF. The CDR3 coding sequence is TGTGCCAGCAGTACGACAGGGATGGGCCCTGAAGCTTTCTTT.